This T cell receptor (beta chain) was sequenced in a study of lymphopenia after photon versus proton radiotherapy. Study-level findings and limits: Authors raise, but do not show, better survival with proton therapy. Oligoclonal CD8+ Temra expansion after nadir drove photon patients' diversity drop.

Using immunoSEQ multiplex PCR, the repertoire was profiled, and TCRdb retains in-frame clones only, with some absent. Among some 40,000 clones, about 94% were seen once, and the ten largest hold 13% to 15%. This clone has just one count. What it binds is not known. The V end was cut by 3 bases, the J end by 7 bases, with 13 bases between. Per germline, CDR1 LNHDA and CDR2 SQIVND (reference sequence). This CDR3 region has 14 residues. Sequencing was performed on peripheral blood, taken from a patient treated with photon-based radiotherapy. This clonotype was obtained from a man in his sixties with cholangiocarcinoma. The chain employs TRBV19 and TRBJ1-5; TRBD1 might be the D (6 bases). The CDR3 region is CASSMGTFEQPQHF. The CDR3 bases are TGTGCCAGTAGTATGGGGACATTCGAACAGCCCCAGCATTTT.